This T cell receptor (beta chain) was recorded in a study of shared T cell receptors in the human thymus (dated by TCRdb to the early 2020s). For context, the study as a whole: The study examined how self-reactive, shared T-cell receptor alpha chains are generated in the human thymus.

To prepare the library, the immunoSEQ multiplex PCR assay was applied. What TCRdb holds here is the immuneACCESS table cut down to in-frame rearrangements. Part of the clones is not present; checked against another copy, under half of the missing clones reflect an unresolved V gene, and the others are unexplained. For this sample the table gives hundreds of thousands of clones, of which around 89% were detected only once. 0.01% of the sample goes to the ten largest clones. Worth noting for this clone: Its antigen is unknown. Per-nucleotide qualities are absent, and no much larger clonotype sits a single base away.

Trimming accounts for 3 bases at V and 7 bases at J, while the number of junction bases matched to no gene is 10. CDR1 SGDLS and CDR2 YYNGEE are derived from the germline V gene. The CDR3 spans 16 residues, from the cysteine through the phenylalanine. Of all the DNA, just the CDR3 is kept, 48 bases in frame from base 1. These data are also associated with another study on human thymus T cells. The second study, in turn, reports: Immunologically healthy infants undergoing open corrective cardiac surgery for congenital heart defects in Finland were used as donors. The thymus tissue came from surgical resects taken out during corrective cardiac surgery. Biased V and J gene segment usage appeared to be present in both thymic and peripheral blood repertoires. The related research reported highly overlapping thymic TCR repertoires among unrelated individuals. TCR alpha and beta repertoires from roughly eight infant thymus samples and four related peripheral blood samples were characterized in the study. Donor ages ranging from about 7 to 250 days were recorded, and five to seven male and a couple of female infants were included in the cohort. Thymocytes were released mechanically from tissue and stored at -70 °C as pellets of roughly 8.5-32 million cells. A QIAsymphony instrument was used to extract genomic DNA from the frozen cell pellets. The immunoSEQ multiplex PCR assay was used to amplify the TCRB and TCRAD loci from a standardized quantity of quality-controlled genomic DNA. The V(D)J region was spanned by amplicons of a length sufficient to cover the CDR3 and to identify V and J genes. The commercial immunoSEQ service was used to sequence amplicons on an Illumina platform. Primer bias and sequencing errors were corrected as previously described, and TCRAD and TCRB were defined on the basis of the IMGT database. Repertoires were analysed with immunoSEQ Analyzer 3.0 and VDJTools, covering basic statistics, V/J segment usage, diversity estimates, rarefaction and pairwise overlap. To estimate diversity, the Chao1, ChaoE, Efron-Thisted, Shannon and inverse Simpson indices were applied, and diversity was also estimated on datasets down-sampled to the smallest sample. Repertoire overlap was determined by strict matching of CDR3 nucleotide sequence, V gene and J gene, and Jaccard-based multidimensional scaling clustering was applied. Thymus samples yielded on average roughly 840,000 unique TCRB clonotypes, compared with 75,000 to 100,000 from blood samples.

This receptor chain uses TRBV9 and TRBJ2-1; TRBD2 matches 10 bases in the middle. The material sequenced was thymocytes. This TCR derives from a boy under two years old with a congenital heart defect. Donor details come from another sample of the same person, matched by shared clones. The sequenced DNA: TGTGCCAGCAGCGGTATCCTAGCGGGAGCTCGTAATGAGCAGTTCTTC. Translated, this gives CASSGILAGARNEQFF.